Detailed here is one T cell receptor (beta chain). Its antigen remains unknown. These data come from a study of cytomegalovirus exposure and HLA in healthy donors. Background on the study: There were approximately 400 genotyped donors. Of these, roughly 82% fell in the genetic ancestry cluster associated with self-reported Caucasian donors.

The donors were healthy bone marrow donors. Germline V CDR1 and CDR2: PRHDT, FYEKMQ (reference sequence). Trimming took off 5 bases at V and 1 base at J, with 14 bases between the two ends. This CDR3 is 15 amino acids long. Broader study findings: Prior analysis indicated that the majority of TCR beta V segments exhibited productivity approximately 87% or approximately 30% of the time. There were reportedly fewer N-insertions in an Asian-associated ancestry cluster than the approximately 670-donor mean, in a later analysis.

Both 60 Vbeta primers and 13 Jbeta primers went into the PCR. Generated by immunoSEQ multiplex PCR, the TCRdb table keeps only in-frame clones and is missing some. The table includes some 150,000 clones, roughly 80% detected once. The clonotype comes from a man under 40 in good health and CMV-seropositive. The chain recombines TRBV13 with TRBJ1-1; the D gene is possibly TRBD1 (6 bases). The source material was PBMCs. Written as DNA, the CDR3 is TGTGCCAGCAGCGACTGGGGGGGCCCGAACACTGAAGCTTTCTTT. Translated: CASSDWGGPNTEAFF.